This TCR beta chain was sequenced for a study of regulatory T cells in long-lasting Graves disease. Study summary: Positive TSH receptor antibodies alongside over 5 years of antithyroid drugs were what marked Graves' disease as persistent.

For this clonotype: The antigen is not known.

Germline CDR1 is SGHTA and CDR2 is FQGNSA. J lost 13 bases, V lost 1 base, and 14 bases had no gene match. This CDR3 contains 17 residues. Libraries of TCR beta came from iRepertoire HTBI primers plus Arm-PCR of CDR3 regions. TCRdb re-called the multiplex PCR reads through MiXCR, storing one row per CDR3 protein. The sample holds around 340,000 distinct CDR3 sequences, roughly 21% seen once. Study observations and caveats: When disease was persistent, TRBV28, TRBJ1-2 and TRBJ2-5 were the favored segments. Lower TCR diversity characterized persistent Graves' patients relative to newly diagnosed patients.

The time point was: persistent/refractory GD, antithyroid drugs over 5 years with positive TRAb. PBMC-extracted RNA yielded the TCR library. Recruitment took place at an endocrinology department in Xi'an, China. The chain employs TRBV7-2 and TRBJ1-6, with TRBD1 matching over 9 bases. The starting material was peripheral blood mononuclear cells (PBMCs), obtained when the disease was refractory, from a patient treated with antithyroid drugs. The TCR sequence derives from a female donor with Graves disease. The CDR3 DNA is TGTGCCAGCAGCTTAGTTTGGGGGGGGGACAGGGTTTGGCCCCTCCACTTT. Amino acids: CASSLVWGGDRVWPLHF.